These 11 T cell receptor beta chains originate from one sample sequenced in a study of CD8+CD57+ T cells in acquired aplastic anemia. TCR beta VDJ and CDR3 profiles were obtained from a genomic DNA template. TCRdb re-derived calls from the reads in MiXCR, one entry per CDR3 protein. The sample contains 90,000 to 120,000 distinct CDR3 sequences, approximately 49% of which appear only once. Sequencing was performed on sorted CD4+, CD8+, or CD8+CD57+ T cells (not recorded which) from PBMCs. The receptors were gathered from a human donor in good health, serving as a control.

This clonotype was counted at least ten times. The genes are TRBV29-1 and TRBJ1-1; a weak D match, TRBD1 (5 bases). The CDR3 totals 16 residues. The ends were cut back, 4 bases at V and 0 bases at J, with 18 bases in the middle. Germline values: CDR1 SQVTM, CDR2 ANQGSEA. CDR3 region: CSVVGSTAIMNTEAFF. The CDR3 region has the DNA TGCAGCGTTGTCGGGTCGACAGCAATTATGAACACTGAAGCTTTCTTT.

The sample holds many counts of this clonotype. This chain uses TRBV7-9 with TRBJ2-7, with TRBD1 as a possible D gene (5 bases). The CDR3 runs 16 residues. Germline V gives CDR1 SEHNR, CDR2 FQNEAQ (reference sequence). The germline V and J ends were trimmed by 4 bases and 2 bases, with 18 bases remaining between them. The CDR3 sequence is CASSYPAGYGTYEQYF. CDR3 DNA sequence: TGTGCCAGCAGCTACCCGGCAGGGTATGGGACCTACGAGCAGTACTTC. Using reference TRBV7-9 and TRBJ2-7 for the parts outside the CDR3, the full variable domain is DTGVSQNPRHKITKRGQNVTFRCDPISEHNRLYWYRQTLGQGPEFLTYFQNEAQLEKSRLLSDRFSAERPKGSFSTLEIQRTEQGDSAMYLCASSYPAGYGTYEQYFGPGTRLTVT.

In this sample, this clonotype turned up many times. V and J are TRBV4-3 and TRBJ2-7; 9 bases are a match to TRBD1. This CDR3 is 14 amino acids long. The junction had 7 bases not matched to a gene; V was cut back by 4 bases and J by 6 bases. CDR1 and CDR2 (germline): LGHNA, YSLEER. DNA of the CDR3: TGCGCCAGCAGCCTGACCGGGACAGGGACCGAGCAGTACTTC. Its protein is CASSLTGTGTEQYF.

This clonotype was observed once. CDR3 nucleotides: TGTGCCAGCAGGTTCCGCGGGAACACTGAAGCTTTCTTT. Encoded protein: CASRFRGNTEAFF. This sequence joins TRBV2 and TRBJ1-1; no reliable D call. This CDR3 spans 13 amino acids. The V gene lost 6 bases and the J gene lost 1 base, with 9 bases spanning the gap. Germline-derived CDR1 and CDR2 are SNHLY and FYNNEI.

The sample holds a few counts of this clonotype. The rearrangement uses TRBV15 and TRBJ2-7; 7 positions match TRBD2. CDR1 and CDR2 from the germline V gene are LNHNV and YYDKDF (reference sequence). The CDR3 sequence is 17 residues long. V shed 4 bases, J shed 2 bases, and the junction held 14 bases outside the gene matches. CDR3 sequence (DNA): TGTGCCACCAGCACCATCGCGGGGGATCTGGGTCCCTACGAGCAGTACTTC. Its protein is CATSTIAGDLGPYEQYF.

The chain uses TRBV5-4 and TRBJ2-5; D may be TRBD2 (7 bases). The CDR3 is made up of 15 amino acids. V lost 5 bases and J 3 bases, leaving 17 bases between the germline ends. The V gene's germline CDR1 is SGHNT and CDR2 YYREEE (reference sequence). The chain's CDR3 is CASSAVGGQEETQYF. The CDR3 DNA is TGTGCCAGCAGTGCGGTGGGGGGGCAGGAAGAGACCCAGTACTTC. Full variable domain (remainder filled in from reference TRBV5-4 and TRBJ2-5): ETGVTQSPTHLIKTRGQQVTLRCSSQSGHNTVSWYQQALGQGPQFIFQYYREEENGRGNFPPRFSGLQFPNYSSELNVNALELDDSALYLCASSAVGGQEETQYFGPGTRLLVL.

The chain couples TRBV19 to TRBJ1-5; 9 bases map to TRBD1. Germline CDR1 and CDR2: LNHDA and SQIVND (reference sequence). The CDR3 runs to 15 residues. Trimming took 1 base from V and 8 from J; bases not matched to a gene: 6. Here the CDR3 reads CASSIAATGGEPQHF. In DNA, the CDR3 is TGTGCCAGTAGTATAGCCGCGACAGGGGGAGAGCCCCAGCATTTT.

This rearrangement joins TRBV27 to TRBJ2-3; TRBD2 agrees at 10 bases. Germline trimming cut 5 bases from V and 5 bases from J; bases unmatched to any gene: 7. Germline CDR1 MNHEY, CDR2 SMNVEV (reference sequence). The CDR3 is 15 amino acids. The CDR3 loop reads CASSPLAGAGDTQYF. The CDR3 DNA follows: TGTGCCAGCAGTCCCCTAGCGGGGGCAGGAGATACGCAGTATTTT.

This clonotype was found many times. The V call is TRBV9, the J call TRBJ2-7; D is unclear. The ends were cut back, 0 bases at V and 2 bases at J, with 12 bases in the middle. The germline V gene has CDR1 SGDLS and CDR2 YYNGEE. The CDR3 runs to 15 residues. CDR3 DNA sequence: TGTGCCAGCAGCGTAGACGGTCTGACCGCCTACGAGCAGTACTTC. It translates to CASSVDGLTAYEQYF.

The chain combines TRBV25-1 with TRBJ2-3; 13 bases map to TRBD2. Germline CDR1 MGHDK, CDR2 SYGVNS. The CDR3 length is 17 residues. The V segment lost 4 bases and the J segment 2 bases; nucleotides outside the gene matches: 6. CDR3 in amino acids: CASSGYTSGGATDTQYF. As DNA, the CDR3 is TGTGCCAGCAGTGGATATACTAGCGGGGGGGCCACAGATACGCAGTATTTT.

V usage is TRBV10-2 and J usage is TRBJ2-7; D may be TRBD1 (5 bases). Trimming took off 8 bases at V and 7 bases at J, with 15 bases between the two ends. Germline CDR1 and CDR2: WSHSY and SAAADI. This CDR3 contains 12 residues. CDR3 DNA: TGCGCCAGCGGCGAAGGGGTGAGGGAGCAGTACTTC. It translates to CASGEGVREQYF.